This T cell receptor (beta chain) was sequenced during a study of T cell clonality in common variable immunodeficiency. Study-wide results and caveats: CVID subjects had higher TCRbeta clonality than healthy controls, most marked in about a third. Reportedly, TCR beta sequences from common variable immunodeficiency showed fewer deletions and N-nucleotide insertions. Fewer TCRbeta clones were shared among CVID subjects than controls.

CDR3 length: 14 amino acids. Trimming at V came to 6 bases and at J to 3 bases, leaving 7 bases not matched to a gene. Germline V gives CDR1 DFQATT, CDR2 SNEGSKA (reference sequence). CVID and control samples used equivalent genomic DNA input. Sequencing used immunoSEQ multiplex PCR; TCRdb keeps in-frame clones, though not all of them. The sample includes under 50,000 clones, none of them occurring once. There are many counts of this clone. Its antigen is as yet unknown. Sequencing ends 3 residues short of the CDR3 end; the germline J gene provides the rest. The chain uses TRBV20-1 and TRBJ2-7; TRBD2 matches at 11 bases. The TCR sequence derives from a person aged 18 to 70 in good health. Sequenced material: peripheral blood mononuclear cells. The CDR3 sequence is CSAPRLAGNYEQYF. CDR3 DNA (partial): TGCAGTGCCCCCCGACTAGCGGGAAACTACGAG.